This T cell receptor beta chain was recovered during a study of T cell changes during pregnancy in multiple sclerosis. Here immunoSEQ multiplex PCR was the method, and the copy in TCRdb shows in-frame clones only, minus some. The sample consists of roughly 100,000 clones, 90% of them appearing once. V lost 3 bases to trimming and J lost 8 bases; unmatched junction nucleotides: 17. The CDR3 is 18 amino acids. Germline V gene lookup returns CDR1 SGHNT and CDR2 YYREEE (reference sequence). V gene TRBV5-4 combines with J gene TRBJ2-3; 11 nucleotides align to TRBD1. The receptor comes from a female donor in good health, enrolled as a control in a pregnancy study. The sample in question was peripheral blood, obtained in the second trimester of pregnancy. CDR3 in DNA: TGTGCCAGCAGCTCGACGGTGACCCGGGACAGGGGGTTCGCTACGCAGTATTTT. Amino acid sequence: CASSSTVTRDRGFATQYF.